This section outlines one T cell receptor (beta chain) sequence together with its context. Its antigen is not known. Since all of the isolated RNA was reverse transcribed, expressed TCRB transcripts were what got sequenced. Repertoires were generated with immunoSEQ multiplex PCR, while TCRdb's copy carries only in-frame clones and drops some. The sample consists of roughly 150,000 clones, 50% to 70% of them appearing once. A sort by CD45RO/CCR7/CD25/CD127/CD95/CD27 yielded CD4+ naive, central memory, regulatory and stem cell-like memory cells. The source of the sample is a study of beta chain features in type 1 diabetes. Study-wide background: Across the samples, 100 million to 130 million sorted cells were examined in total.

Germline V gives CDR1 SQVTM, CDR2 ANQGSEA. The CDR3 is 15 amino acids. V was trimmed by 5 bases and J by 2 bases, leaving 15 bases between them. Study findings and constraints: In these data, an HLA type influence on TCRB rearrangement remained unresolved. Comparison showed that naive, central memory and Treg TCRB repertoires appeared more similar among patients than among healthy donors. Shorter TCRB CDR3s, moderately but significantly so, were found in Type 1 diabetes patients in all four CD4+ subsets.

The chain employs TRBV29-1 and TRBJ2-2; D may be TRBD2 (6 bases). The sample was naive CD4+ T cells from blood. This TCR derives from a young man with type 1 diabetes. CDR3: CSVRFGGSNTGELFF. For the CDR3, the DNA is TGCAGCGTTCGCTTCGGGGGATCCAACACCGGGGAGCTGTTTTTT.